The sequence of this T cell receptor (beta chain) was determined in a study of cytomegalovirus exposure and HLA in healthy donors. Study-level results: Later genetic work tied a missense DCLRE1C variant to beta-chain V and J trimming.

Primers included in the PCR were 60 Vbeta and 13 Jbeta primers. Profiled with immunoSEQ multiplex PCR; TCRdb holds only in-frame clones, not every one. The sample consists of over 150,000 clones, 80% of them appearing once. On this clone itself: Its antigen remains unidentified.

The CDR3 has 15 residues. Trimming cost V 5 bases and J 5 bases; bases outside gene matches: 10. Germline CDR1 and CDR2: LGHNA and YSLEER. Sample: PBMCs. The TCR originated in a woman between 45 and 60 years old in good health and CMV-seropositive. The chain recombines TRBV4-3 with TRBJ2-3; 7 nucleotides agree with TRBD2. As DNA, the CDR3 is TGCGCCAGCAGCTACCTAGCGGACAAAGGAGATACGCAGTATTTT. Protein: CASSYLADKGDTQYF.